The 10 T cell receptor beta chains reported below all come from one sample, sequenced in a study of blood T cell repertoires in COVID-19. Clones were sequenced by immunoSEQ multiplex PCR, and TCRdb holds only the in-frame ones, with some missing. The data hold approximately 190,000 clones, with 88% observed a single time. Sequenced input: peripheral blood. The receptors derive from a man aged 40-55 years with active or convalescent COVID-19.

The chain's CDR3 is CASSPDLTGYSNTGELFF. The CDR3 nucleotides are TGTGCCAGCAGCCCAGATCTGACAGGGTATTCGAACACCGGGGAGCTGTTTTTT. J is TRBJ2-2 and V is TRBV7-8, with 7 bases fitting TRBD1. Germline V gives CDR1 SGHVS, CDR2 FQNEAQ. V gave up 5 bases and J gave up 0 bases; unmatched junction bases: 12. CDR3 length equals 18 residues.

The chain links TRBV28 to TRBJ2-7, with TRBD2 as a possible D gene (5 bases). The CDR3 spans 16 residues. Germline V CDR1 and CDR2: MDHEN, SYDVKM. V was trimmed by 3 bases and J by 2 bases, leaving 17 bases between them. CDR3 bases: TGTGCCAGCAGTTTTTGGCGGTGGGGAGAGACCTACGAGCAGTACTTC. It encodes CASSFWRWGETYEQYF.

With respect to this clone: The same CDR3 also results from other DNA sequences found in this sample. The V and J genes are TRBV6-5 and TRBJ2-2; 9 nucleotides align to TRBD1. The germline CDR1 and CDR2 sequences are MNHEY and SVGAGI. The CDR3 has 15 amino acids. With 5 bases clipped from V and 3 bases from J, the junction kept 4 bases outside the gene matches. The chain's CDR3 is CASSPGQGYTGELFF. The CDR3 nucleotides are TGTGCCAGCAGTCCGGGACAGGGTTACACCGGGGAGCTGTTTTTT.

This clone appeared a single time. The gene calls are TRBV11-2 and TRBJ1-4; 8 positions agree with TRBD1. V lost 3 bases, J lost 3 bases, and 6 bases stayed unmatched. Per the germline V gene, CDR1 is SGHAT and CDR2 is FQNNGV. The length of the CDR3 is 16 residues. The CDR3 reads CASSLERQGSNEKLFF. CDR3 bases: TGTGCCAGCAGCTTGGAAAGACAGGGGTCTAATGAAAAACTGTTTTTT.

This clone occurred once. The gene calls are TRBV27 and TRBJ1-3; the D is unclear. From germline, CDR1 is MNHEY and CDR2 SMNVEV (reference sequence). V dropped 5 bases and J dropped 4 bases, with 9 bases sitting between them. CDR3 length: 13 amino acids. CDR3 in DNA: TGTGCCAGCAGTCTTAACGCGGGAAACACCATATATTTT. Translated: CASSLNAGNTIYF.

This chain links TRBV19 with TRBJ2-3; 7 bases map to TRBD2. Per germline, CDR1 LNHDA and CDR2 SQIVND (reference sequence). J gave up 4 bases and V 5 bases, and 12 bases lay outside the gene matches. This CDR3 is 16 amino acids long. CDR3 DNA: TGTGCCAGTAGTTCAGGGAGGGGATCATTTTCAGATACGCAGTATTTT. Its translation is CASSSGRGSFSDTQYF. Filled out from reference TRBV19 and TRBJ2-3, the complete variable domain reads DGGITQSPKYLFRKEGQNVTLSCEQNLNHDAMYWYRQDPGQGLRLIYYSQIVNDFQKGDIAEGYSVSREKKESFPLTVTSAQKNPTAFYLCASSSGRGSFSDTQYFGPGTRLTVL.

J is TRBJ1-2 and V is TRBV5-1; 12 bases are a match to TRBD1. This CDR3 has 14 amino acids. Germline V gene data show CDR1 as SGHRS and CDR2 as YFSETQ. J lost 3 bases, V lost 5 bases, and 2 bases had no gene match. The CDR3 loop reads CASRGQGADYGYTF. The CDR3 DNA follows: TGCGCCAGCAGGGGACAGGGGGCAGACTATGGCTACACCTTC.

The chain recombines TRBV28 with TRBJ2-7; D is perhaps TRBD1 (6 bases). Germline lookup yields CDR1 MDHEN and CDR2 SYDVKM. CDR3 length: 14 amino acids. Trimming removed 3 bases from V and 2 bases from J, with 11 bases in between. CDR3: CASSFMAGAYEQYF. The CDR3 DNA follows: TGTGCCAGCAGTTTCATGGCAGGGGCCTACGAGCAGTACTTC.

This clone was seen only once. One end of the junction does not line up with germline, which may come from a read error. The genes are TRBV11-3 and TRBJ2-1; 10 bases are shared with TRBD2. Germline CDR1 and CDR2: SGHNT and YENEEA. There are 16 residues in the CDR3. CDR3 loop: CASSLDLAGDYNEQFF. For the CDR3, the DNA is TGTGCCAGCAGCCTAGACCTAGCGGGGGATTACAATGAGCAGTTCTTC.

This clone was picked up one time. The CDR3 sequence is CASSRDSQETQYF. The CDR3 nucleotides read TGTGCCAGCAGCAGGGACAGCCAAGAGACCCAGTACTTC. The chain uses TRBV7-9 and TRBJ2-5; 7 bases map to TRBD1. The V gene end was trimmed by 5 bases and the J gene end by 1 base; junction bases not matched to a gene: 1. Per the germline V gene, CDR1 is SEHNR and CDR2 is FQNEAQ (reference sequence). The CDR3 contains 13 residues.